This entry lists 18 T cell receptor beta chains sequenced from one sample in a study of molecular identifiers for immune sequencing clone quantification. MiXCR, run by TCRdb on the PCR reads, gives a single entry per CDR3 protein. The sample lists 250,000 to 400,000 distinct CDR3 sequences, about 20% occurring once. The sequenced sample consisted of naive CD8+ T cells from blood, with Jurkat cell RNA spiked in. The subset is: FACS-sorted CD8+CD4-CCR7+CD45RA+ naive T cells. The receptors were sampled from a human donor in good health. Some libraries in this study had Jurkat cell RNA spiked in.

This clonotype was observed at least ten times. The gene calls are TRBV25-1 and TRBJ2-7, with a tentative D call TRBD1 (6 bases). Trimming cost V 0 bases and J 0 bases, with 12 bases left between them. Germline CDR1 reads MGHDK; CDR2 reads SYGVNS. The CDR3 has 16 residues. The CDR3 reads CASSEYAGASSYEQYF. The DNA for the CDR3 is TGTGCCAGCAGTGAATATGCAGGGGCGAGCTCCTACGAGCAGTACTTC.

This chain connects TRBV13 to TRBJ2-1, with 11 bases lining up with TRBD2. Germline CDR1 PRHDT, CDR2 FYEKMQ (reference sequence). The CDR3 has 13 residues. V lost 6 bases to trimming and J lost 12 bases; unmatched junction nucleotides: 7. CDR3 sequence: CASSEVSGRGQFF. CDR3 in DNA: TGTGCCAGCAGTGAAGTTAGCGGGAGGGGGCAGTTCTTC. The entire variable domain, with the rest obtained from reference TRBV13 and TRBJ2-1, is as follows: AAGVIQSPRHLIKEKRETATLKCYPIPRHDTVYWYQQGPGQDPQFLISFYEKMQSDKGSIPDRFSAQQFSDYHSELNMSSLELGDSALYFCASSEVSGRGQFFGPGTRLTVL.

This clonotype has just a few counts. This rearrangement joins TRBV11-2 to TRBJ2-3; D may be TRBD1 (6 bases). Per germline, CDR1 SGHAT and CDR2 FQNNGV. This CDR3 comprises 15 residues. Trimming removed 4 bases at V and 0 bases at J, with 11 bases between. CDR3 loop: CASSSGQLSTDTQYF. In nucleotides, the CDR3 is TGTGCCAGCAGCTCTGGACAGCTTAGCACAGATACGCAGTATTTT.

Of note for this clonotype: The DNA is omitted, as the CDR3 cannot be located on it reliably, and the CDR3 follows TCRdb's listing. V usage is TRBV7-5 and J usage is TRBJ1-1; the D call TRBD1 from the table was never checked on the DNA. TRBV7-5 is listed as a pseudogene. The CDR3 region is 17 residues in length, termini included. This CDR3 reads CISVPEAQPTVNTEAFF.

This clonotype has at least ten counts. The CDR3 is CASSIRETLHTEAFF. As DNA, the CDR3 is TGTGCCAGTAGTATTAGGGAGACACTACACACTGAAGCTTTCTTT. The chain employs TRBV19 and TRBJ1-1; D is uncertain. The germline gives CDR1 LNHDA, CDR2 SQIVND (reference sequence). The ends were cut back, 3 bases at V and 3 bases at J, with 14 bases in the middle. The CDR3 covers 15 residues.

This clonotype was recorded many times. The V and J genes are TRBV6-2 or TRBV6-3 and TRBJ2-5; D uncertain. The CDR3 extends over 11 amino acids. V gave up 5 bases and J gave up 5 bases, with 6 bases separating them. In germline, CDR1 is MNHEY, CDR2 SVGEGT. CDR3 nucleotide sequence: TGTGCCAGCAGTATTGATGAGACCCAGTACTTC. The encoded protein is CASSIDETQYF.

In this sample, this clonotype turned up many times. The rearrangement uses TRBV12-3 or TRBV12-4 and TRBJ2-5; the D gene is possibly TRBD1 (6 bases). V lost 6 bases and J 7 bases, leaving 18 bases between the germline ends. The CDR3 runs 14 residues. CDR3 loop: CASSPSGRGGTQYF. The CDR3 coding sequence is TGTGCCAGCAGCCCCAGTGGCAGAGGGGGGACCCAGTACTTC.

The chain joins TRBV20-1 to TRBJ2-3; 8 bases match TRBD2. Germline values: CDR1 DFQATT, CDR2 SNEGSKA (reference sequence). Trimming removed 0 bases from V and 0 bases from J; junction bases left unmatched: 5. This CDR3 comprises 16 residues. CDR3 coding DNA: TGCAGTGCTAGAGATCTCCCTAGCGGGAGCACAGATACGCAGTATTTT. Translation gives CSARDLPSGSTDTQYF.

This clonotype was seen ten or more times. The chain has TRBV9 and TRBJ2-3; either TRBD1 or TRBD2 may fit D (5 bases each). The CDR3 loop spans 16 amino acids. Germline V gives CDR1 SGDLS, CDR2 YYNGEE. Trimming left V 1 base short and J 3 bases short, with 15 bases between. DNA of the CDR3: TGTGCCAGCAGCGTATACCAGGGCGGCGGGACAGATACGCAGTATTTT. Its protein product is CASSVYQGGGTDTQYF.

This clonotype was observed a few times. The V call is TRBV4-1, the J call TRBJ1-1; D not certain. Trimming pared 0 bases from V and 5 bases from J, leaving 7 bases between. CDR3 length: 13 amino acids. Looked up from germline, CDR1 is MGHRA and CDR2 is YSYEKL. The CDR3 loop reads CASSQEYGTEAFF. CDR3 coding DNA: TGCGCCAGCAGCCAAGAATACGGGACTGAAGCTTTCTTT.

The chain has TRBV6-2 or TRBV6-3 and TRBJ1-1, with D possibly matching TRBD1 (5 bases). Germline CDR1 and CDR2: MNHEY and SVGEGT. This CDR3 spans 15 amino acids. V was clipped by 2 bases and J by 10 bases, with 20 bases between them. The CDR3 region is CASSYGAQLTVGAFF. Here the CDR3 DNA reads TGTGCCAGCAGTTACGGGGCGCAACTGACGGTTGGAGCTTTCTTT.

This clonotype was counted ten times or more. The rearrangement joins TRBV4-3 to TRBJ2-7; 9 positions agree with TRBD2. With 2 bases clipped from V and 3 bases from J, the junction kept 2 bases outside the gene matches. CDR1 and CDR2 from the germline V gene are LGHNA and YSLEER. CDR3 length equals 14 residues. As DNA, the CDR3 is TGCGCCAGCAGCCAATCGACTAGCGGCTACGAGCAGTACTTC. Its protein product is CASSQSTSGYEQYF.

Comments on this clonotype: The junction does not match germline at one end; this may be a read error. The chain recombines TRBV9 with TRBJ1-1; D is possibly TRBD1 (5 bases). Germline CDR1 is SGDLS and CDR2 is YYNGEE. This CDR3 comprises 15 residues. DNA of the CDR3: TGTGCCAGCAGCGTATTCGGCGAGTTGGGGACTGAAGCTCTCTTT. It yields the protein CASSVFGELGTEALF.

As regards this clonotype: This may be a read error: a much more frequent sequence differs by one nucleotide. Because it lacks the conserved phenylalanine or tryptophan at the end, this CDR3 is likely a read error. The gene calls are TRBV7-6 and TRBJ2-6; D remains unclear. Germline-derived CDR1 and CDR2 are SGHVS and FNYEAQ. The V end was cut by 5 bases, the J end by 0 bases, with 8 bases between. The CDR3 sequence is 15 residues long. The CDR3 bases are TGTGCCAGCAGCCCCGTTAGCTCTGGGGCCAACGTCCTGACTCTC. Protein product: CASSPVSSGANVLTL.

Concerning this clonotype itself: A read error may be the cause here, since a much bigger clone is one base away. The rearrangement uses TRBV29-1 and TRBJ2-2; D gene unclear. Germline CDR1 SQVTM, CDR2 ANQGSEA. The V end lost 0 bases, the J end lost 2 bases, and 13 bases lay between the germline ends. This CDR3 comprises 16 residues. DNA for the CDR3: TGCAGCGTTGAAGATCTAAGCCTTGGTAACACCGGGGAGCTGTTTTTT. Protein: CSVEDLSLGNTGELFF.

The V and J genes are TRBV4-1 and TRBJ2-7; D is perhaps TRBD2 (6 bases). CDR1 MGHRA and CDR2 YSYEKL come from the germline V gene. The CDR3 length is 15 residues. The germline V and J ends were trimmed by 1 base and 1 base, with 11 bases remaining between them. CDR3 nucleotide sequence: TGCGCCAGCAGCCAAGGCTCGGGAGTATCCTACGAGCAGTACTTC. This translates into CASSQGSGVSYEQYF.

In its sample, this clonotype was seen many times. V gene TRBV28 combines with J gene TRBJ2-7; 9 bases match TRBD2. Germline lookup yields CDR1 MDHEN and CDR2 SYDVKM. The CDR3 is 16 residues long. Losses at the gene ends were 8 bases for V and 1 base for J; bases not matched to a gene: 12. CDR3 sequence: CASLNAGGAGSYEQYF. In nucleotides, the CDR3 is TGTGCCAGCCTGAACGCGGGAGGGGCTGGGTCCTACGAGCAGTACTTC.

The sample holds many counts of this clonotype. Here the CDR3 reads CASSLGVLLPQHF. DNA of the CDR3: TGTGCCAGCAGCTTAGGGGTCTTATTGCCCCAGCATTTT. This chain connects TRBV11-2 to TRBJ1-5; D is unresolved. Germline V lookup: CDR1 SGHAT, CDR2 FQNNGV. The CDR3 sequence is 13 residues long. V was clipped by 1 base and J by 9 bases, with 10 bases between them.